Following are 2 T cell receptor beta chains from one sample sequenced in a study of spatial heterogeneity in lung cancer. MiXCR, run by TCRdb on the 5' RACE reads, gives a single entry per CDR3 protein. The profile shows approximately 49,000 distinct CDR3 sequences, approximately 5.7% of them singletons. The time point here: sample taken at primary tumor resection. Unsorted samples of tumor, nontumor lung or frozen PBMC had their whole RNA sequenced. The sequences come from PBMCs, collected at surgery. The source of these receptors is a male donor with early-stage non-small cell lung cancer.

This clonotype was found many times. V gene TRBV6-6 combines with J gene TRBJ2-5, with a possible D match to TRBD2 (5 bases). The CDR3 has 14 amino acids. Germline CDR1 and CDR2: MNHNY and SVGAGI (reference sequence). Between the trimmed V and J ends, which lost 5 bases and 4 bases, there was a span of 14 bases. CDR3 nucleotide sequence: TGTGCCAGCAGTCCCGAGACTATGTCAGAGACCCAGTACTTC. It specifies CASSPETMSETQYF.

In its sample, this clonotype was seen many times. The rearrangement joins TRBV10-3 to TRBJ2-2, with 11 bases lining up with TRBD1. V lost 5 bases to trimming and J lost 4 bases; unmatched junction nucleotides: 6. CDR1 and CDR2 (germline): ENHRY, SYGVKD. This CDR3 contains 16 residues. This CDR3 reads CAISTGTGGPTGELFF. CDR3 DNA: TGTGCCATCAGTACCGGGACAGGGGGACCCACCGGGGAGCTGTTTTTT.